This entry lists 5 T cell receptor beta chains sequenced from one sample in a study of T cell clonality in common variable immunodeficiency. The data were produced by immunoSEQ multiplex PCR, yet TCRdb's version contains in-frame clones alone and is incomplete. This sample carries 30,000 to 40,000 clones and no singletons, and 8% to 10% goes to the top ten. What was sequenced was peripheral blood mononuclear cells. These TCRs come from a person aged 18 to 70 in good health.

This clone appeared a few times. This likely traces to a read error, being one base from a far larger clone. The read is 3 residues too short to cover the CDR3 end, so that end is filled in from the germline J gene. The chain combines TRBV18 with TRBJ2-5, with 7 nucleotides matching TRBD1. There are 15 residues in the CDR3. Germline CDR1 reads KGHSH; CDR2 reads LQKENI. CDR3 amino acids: CVSSPPVTDRETQYF. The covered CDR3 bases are TGTGTCAGCTCACCACCGGTAACGGACAGGGAGACC. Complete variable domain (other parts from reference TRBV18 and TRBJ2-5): NAGVMQNPRHLVRRRGQEARLRCSPMKGHSHVYWYRQLPEEGLKFMVYLQKENIIDESGMPKERFSAEFPKEGPSILRIQQVVRGDSAAYFCVSSPPVTDRETQYFGPGTRLLVL.

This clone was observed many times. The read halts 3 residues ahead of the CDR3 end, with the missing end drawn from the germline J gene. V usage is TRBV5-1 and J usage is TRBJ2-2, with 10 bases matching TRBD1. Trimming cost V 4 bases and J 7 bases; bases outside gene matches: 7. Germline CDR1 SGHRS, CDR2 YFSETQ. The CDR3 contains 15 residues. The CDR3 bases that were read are TGCGCCAGCAGCCCCTGGACAGGGGGTAGCGGGGAG. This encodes CASSPWTGGSGE. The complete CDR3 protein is CASSPWTGGSGELFF. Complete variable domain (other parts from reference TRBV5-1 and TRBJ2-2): KAGVTQTPRYLIKTRGQQVTLSCSPISGHRSVSWYQQTPGQGLQFLFEYFSETQRNKGNFPGRFSGRQFSNSRSEMNVSTLELGDSALYLCASSPWTGGSGELFFGEGSRLTVL.

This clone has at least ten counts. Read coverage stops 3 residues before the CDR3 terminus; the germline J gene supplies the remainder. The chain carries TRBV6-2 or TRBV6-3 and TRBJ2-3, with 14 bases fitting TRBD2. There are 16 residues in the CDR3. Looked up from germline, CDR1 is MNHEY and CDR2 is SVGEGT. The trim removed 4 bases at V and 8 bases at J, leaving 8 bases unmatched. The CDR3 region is CASSFPTSGREGTQYF. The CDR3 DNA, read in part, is TGTGCCAGCAGTTTTCCGACTAGCGGGAGGGAGGGTACG.

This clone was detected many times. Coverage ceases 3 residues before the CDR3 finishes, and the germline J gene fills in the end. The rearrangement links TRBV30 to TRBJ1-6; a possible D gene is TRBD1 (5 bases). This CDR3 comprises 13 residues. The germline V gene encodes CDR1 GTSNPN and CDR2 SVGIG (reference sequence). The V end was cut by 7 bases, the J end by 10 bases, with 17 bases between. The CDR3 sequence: CAFGGVFDSPLHF. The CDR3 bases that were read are TGTGCCTTCGGAGGGGTATTCGACTCACCC.

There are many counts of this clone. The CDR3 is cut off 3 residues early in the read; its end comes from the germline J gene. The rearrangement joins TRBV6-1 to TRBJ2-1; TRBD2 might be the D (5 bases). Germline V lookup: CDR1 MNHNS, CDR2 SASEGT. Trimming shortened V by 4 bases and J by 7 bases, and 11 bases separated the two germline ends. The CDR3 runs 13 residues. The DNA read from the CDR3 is TGTGCCAGCAGTGGGACTTTGGGGAATGAG. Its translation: CASSGTLGNE. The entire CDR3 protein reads CASSGTLGNEQFF.